The source of this T cell receptor (beta chain) is a study of T cell changes during pregnancy in multiple sclerosis. Some clones are missing from TCRdb's copy, which holds only in-frame ones; the method was immunoSEQ multiplex PCR. The sample has about 32,000 clones, 90% to 95% seen once. This CDR3 is built from 15 residues. Germline V gives CDR1 SGHRS, CDR2 YFSETQ. The V gene end was trimmed by 5 bases and the J gene end by 0 bases; junction bases not matched to a gene: 4. The source material was CD8+ T cells from peripheral blood mononuclear cells, sampled in the second trimester of pregnancy. The TCR was taken from a female donor in good health, enrolled as a control in a pregnancy study. The chain links TRBV5-1 to TRBJ2-1, with 8 positions matching TRBD1. The CDR3 here is CASRTDRDSYNEQFF. The CDR3 DNA sequence: TGCGCCAGCAGAACGGACAGGGACTCCTACAATGAGCAGTTCTTC.